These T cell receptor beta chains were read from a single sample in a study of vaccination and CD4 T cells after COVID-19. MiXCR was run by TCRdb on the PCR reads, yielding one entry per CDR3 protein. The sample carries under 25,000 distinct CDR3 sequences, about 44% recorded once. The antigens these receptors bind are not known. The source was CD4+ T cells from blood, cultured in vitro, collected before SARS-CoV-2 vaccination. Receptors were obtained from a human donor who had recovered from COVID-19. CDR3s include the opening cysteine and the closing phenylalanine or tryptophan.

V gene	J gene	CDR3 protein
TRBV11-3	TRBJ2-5	CASSLDQAAQETQYF
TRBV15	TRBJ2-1	CATSRAGTVAVGADNNEQFF
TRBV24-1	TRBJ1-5	CATSDLKVRGTGAELNQPQHF
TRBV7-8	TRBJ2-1	CASSYSLAGGPVEQFF
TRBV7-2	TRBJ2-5	CASSRGNQETQYF
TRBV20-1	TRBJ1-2	CSAMKGATYGYTF
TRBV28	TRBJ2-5	CASSLRGFQETQYF
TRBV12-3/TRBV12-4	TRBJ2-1	CASSRRDREHEQFF
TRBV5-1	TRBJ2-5	CASSPSTSTETQYF
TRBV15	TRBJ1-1	CATSRRYGTGNSGTEAFF
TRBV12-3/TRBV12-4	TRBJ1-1	CASSLGATEAFF
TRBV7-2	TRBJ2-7	CASSLAAGANEQYF
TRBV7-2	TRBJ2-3	CASSLAPGPVSDTQYF